One and the same sample provided the 32 T cell receptor beta chains below, sequenced in a study of blood T cell repertoires in COVID-19. Using immunoSEQ multiplex PCR, the repertoire was profiled, and TCRdb retains in-frame clones only, with some absent. The profile covers some 85,000 clones, with 78% appearing a single time and approximately 6.3% taken by the ten largest. Sequencing input: peripheral blood. Source of these receptors: a man between 65 and 80 years old with COVID-19, enrolled during active disease.

The rearrangement uses TRBV19 and TRBJ2-2; 8 bases match TRBD1. Germline V gives CDR1 LNHDA, CDR2 SQIVND (reference sequence). This CDR3 spans 14 amino acids. V lost 8 bases, J lost 4 bases, and 6 bases stayed unmatched. CDR3 amino acids: CASRRTGTTGELFF. In nucleotides, the CDR3 is TGTGCCAGTCGGAGGACAGGGACCACCGGGGAGCTGTTTTTT.

Here the CDR3 reads CASSYRQGYQPQHF. The CDR3 DNA sequence: TGTGCCAGCAGCTACCGACAGGGGTATCAGCCCCAGCATTTT. This sequence joins TRBV7-2 and TRBJ1-5; 8 bases are a match to TRBD1. Trimming at V came to 4 bases and at J to 5 bases, leaving 4 bases not matched to a gene. This CDR3 has 14 amino acids. Germline assignment: CDR1 SGHTA and CDR2 FQGNSA.

The V and J genes are TRBV7-2 and TRBJ1-1, with D perhaps matching TRBD1 (6 bases). Per the germline V gene, CDR1 is SGHTA and CDR2 is FQGNSA. The CDR3 spans 14 residues. V lost 3 bases and J lost 3, with 11 bases in between. CDR3 sequence (DNA): TGTGCCAGCAGCTTTACAGGGTACGACACTGAAGCTTTCTTT. Encoded protein: CASSFTGYDTEAFF.

The V and J genes are TRBV6-5 and TRBJ1-2, with 7 bases matching TRBD1. Germline V gene lookup returns CDR1 MNHEY and CDR2 SVGAGI. This CDR3 spans 16 amino acids. After removal of 2 bases from V and 0 bases from J, the junction contained 6 bases not matched to a gene. For the CDR3, the DNA is TGTGCCAGCAGTTACAAGGGACAGAGTGCTAACTATGGCTACACCTTC. Translating it yields CASSYKGQSANYGYTF.

The V and J genes are TRBV7-6 and TRBJ1-3, with TRBD1 matching over 9 bases. With V trimmed by 2 bases and J by 15 bases, 2 bases remained unmatched. CDR1 and CDR2 from the germline V gene are SGHVS and FNYEAQ. This CDR3 region has 11 residues. The CDR3 region is CASSLRDRAYF. CDR3 bases: TGTGCCAGCAGCTTAAGGGACAGGGCATATTTT.

This chain links TRBV28 with TRBJ2-2; D uncertain. The V and J ends lost 5 bases and 7 bases respectively, with 5 bases between them. CDR3 length: 11 amino acids. Germline loops: CDR1 MDHEN, CDR2 SYDVKM. The CDR3 region has the DNA TGTGCCAGCAGTGTAGTCGGGGAGCTGTTTTTT. Translation gives CASSVVGELFF. The complete variable domain, with remaining parts taken from reference TRBV28 and TRBJ2-2, reads DVKVTQSSRYLVKRTGEKVFLECVQDMDHENMFWYRQDPGLGLRLIYFSYDVKMKEKGDIPEGYSVSREKKERFSLILESASTNQTSMYLCASSVVGELFFGEGSRLTVL.

The chain links TRBV2 to TRBJ2-7; 7 bases are shared with TRBD1. With 6 bases clipped from V and 4 bases from J, the junction kept 6 bases outside the gene matches. The length of the CDR3 is 13 residues. The germline gives CDR1 SNHLY, CDR2 FYNNEI. The CDR3 nucleotides read TGTGCCAGCAGCGTAACAGGGGAGTACGAGCAGTACTTC. Protein: CASSVTGEYEQYF.

This chain uses TRBV7-9 with TRBJ2-5; D ambiguous. CDR3 length: 12 amino acids. V lost 5 bases and J lost 5, with 9 bases in between. CDR1 is SEHNR, CDR2 FQNEAQ, per germline (reference sequence). Written as DNA, the CDR3 is TGTGCCAGCAGCCCCGACTTGGAGACCCAGTACTTC. Translation gives CASSPDLETQYF.

The V gene is TRBV29-1, the J gene TRBJ2-1; 9 bases are a match to TRBD2. With 6 bases clipped from V and 4 bases from J, the junction kept 10 bases outside the gene matches. Germline CDR1 and CDR2: SQVTM and ANQGSEA. CDR3 length: 15 residues. CDR3 protein: CSVLPLAGPYNEQFF. CDR3 DNA: TGCAGCGTCCTTCCTCTAGCGGGACCTTACAATGAGCAGTTCTTC.

The chain has TRBV6-2 or TRBV6-3 and TRBJ1-4; D possibly corresponds to TRBD1 (6 bases). The CDR3 is 16 amino acids. V lost 4 bases and J 3 bases, leaving 15 bases between the germline ends. The V gene's germline CDR1 is MNHEY and CDR2 SVGEGT. In DNA form, the CDR3 reads TGTGCCAGCAGTTCCCCCCGTGGGGGCTCTAATGAAAAACTGTTTTTT. Translation: CASSSPRGGSNEKLFF.

This chain joins TRBV18 and TRBJ1-5; D unclear. Per germline, CDR1 KGHSH and CDR2 LQKENI. This CDR3 spans 12 amino acids. Between the trimmed V and J ends, which lost 3 bases and 7 bases, there was a span of 7 bases. The CDR3 loop is CASSPENQPQHF. DNA of the CDR3: TGTGCCAGCTCACCCGAGAACCAGCCCCAGCATTTT.

This clone was counted a single time. The chain has TRBV2 and TRBJ1-3; D is uncertain. The length of the CDR3 is 15 residues. Germline V gene data show CDR1 as SNHLY and CDR2 as FYNNEI. The V end lost 3 bases, the J end lost 3 bases, and 12 bases lay between the germline ends. CDR3 region: CASSEQYGFGNTIYF. CDR3 DNA: TGTGCCAGCAGTGAGCAGTACGGGTTTGGAAACACCATATATTTT. The full variable domain, its missing parts supplied by reference TRBV2 and TRBJ1-3, is EPEVTQTPSHQVTQMGQEVILRCVPISNHLYFYWYRQILGQKVEFLVSFYNNEISEKSEIFDDQFSVERPDGSNFTLKIRSTKLEDSAMYFCASSEQYGFGNTIYFGEGSWLTVV.

The chain has TRBV29-1 and TRBJ1-2; the match to TRBD1 covers 8 bases. Germline V CDR1 and CDR2: SQVTM, ANQGSEA. V gave up 6 bases and J gave up 7 bases; unmatched junction bases: 10. The CDR3 length is 13 residues. For the CDR3, the DNA is TGCAGCGTCGACGCCCAGGGGGCTACTGGCTACACCTTC. The encoded protein is CSVDAQGATGYTF.

J is TRBJ2-3 and V is TRBV7-6, with 8 bases fitting TRBD2. CDR3 size: 15 residues. Germline V gives CDR1 SGHVS, CDR2 FNYEAQ. Trimming took 10 bases from V and 0 from J; bases not matched to a gene: 9. This CDR3 reads CATSGGRTSTDTQYF. The DNA for the CDR3 is TGTGCCACCTCGGGGGGGCGGACTAGCACAGATACGCAGTATTTT.

This clone was detected only once. V usage is TRBV4-2 and J usage is TRBJ2-1; 15 nucleotides match TRBD2. After removal of 1 base from V and 7 bases from J, the junction contained 5 bases not matched to a gene. The CDR3 runs to 17 residues. CDR1 is LGHNA, CDR2 YNFKEQ, per germline. Here the CDR3 reads CASSQASGLAGGNEQFF. The CDR3 DNA is TGTGCCAGCAGCCAAGCCTCGGGACTAGCGGGAGGTAATGAGCAGTTCTTC.

This chain connects TRBV4-3 to TRBJ1-5, with D unresolved. CDR1 and CDR2 from the germline V gene are LGHNA and YSLEER. This CDR3 has 15 amino acids. V was trimmed by 0 bases and J by 7 bases, leaving 13 bases between them. The CDR3 nucleotides are TGCGCCAGCAGCCAAGATCGGAGTAGTAGACAGCCCCAGCATTTT. Residues: CASSQDRSSRQPQHF.

The chain is built from TRBV19 and TRBJ2-3; D possibly corresponds to TRBD2 (6 bases). V was clipped by 5 bases and J by 1 base, with 7 bases between them. The CDR3 is 13 residues long. Germline V gives CDR1 LNHDA, CDR2 SQIVND (reference sequence). In DNA form, the CDR3 reads TGTGCCAGTAGTTCTAGCGGCACAGATACGCAGTATTTT. Protein sequence: CASSSSGTDTQYF.

This chain joins TRBV9 and TRBJ2-5; D is possibly TRBD1 (5 bases). V lost 0 bases and J 4 bases, leaving 13 bases between the germline ends. This CDR3 is 15 amino acids long. CDR1 and CDR2 from the germline V gene are SGDLS and YYNGEE. The DNA of the CDR3 is TGTGCCAGCAGCGTAGCTCAGGGAATTCGAGAGACCCAGTACTTC. Its protein is CASSVAQGIRETQYF.

V usage is TRBV28 and J usage is TRBJ2-7, with D maybe TRBD1 (5 bases). The CDR3 contains 15 residues. With 3 bases removed from V and 2 bases from J, the gap between germline ends came to 14 bases. From germline, CDR1 is MDHEN and CDR2 SYDVKM. The CDR3 here is CASSFRFRVPYEQYF. In nucleotides, the CDR3 is TGTGCCAGCAGTTTTAGATTCAGGGTCCCCTACGAGCAGTACTTC.

This chain connects TRBV19 to TRBJ2-3, with D perhaps matching TRBD1 (6 bases). V gave up 3 bases and J gave up 9 bases, with 10 bases separating them. Germline V gene lookup returns CDR1 LNHDA and CDR2 SQIVND (reference sequence). This CDR3 has 12 residues. The CDR3 DNA follows: TGTGCCAGTAGTATCCTGAGGGGGACGCAGTATTTT. Translating it yields CASSILRGTQYF.

The rearrangement joins TRBV6-4 to TRBJ2-3, with 9 bases lining up with TRBD2. Trimming cost V 0 bases and J 6 bases; bases outside gene matches: 7. CDR1 is MRHNA and CDR2 is SNTAGT in the germline V gene. CDR3 size: 16 residues. This CDR3 reads CASSDSAGGGADTQYF. CDR3 nucleotide sequence: TGTGCCAGCAGTGACTCAGCTGGCGGGGGGGCGGATACGCAGTATTTT.

This clone was counted between two and nine times. The chain combines TRBV6-1 with TRBJ1-3, with D unclear. The CDR3 loop spans 13 amino acids. Trimming pared 3 bases from V and 4 bases from J, leaving 7 bases between. Germline-derived CDR1 and CDR2 are MNHNS and SASEGT. The DNA of the CDR3 is TGTGCCAGCAGTGAGGGCGACGGAAACACCATATATTTT. Translated: CASSEGDGNTIYF.

The chain is built from TRBV27 and TRBJ1-2; the D gene is possibly TRBD1 (5 bases). V was trimmed by 6 bases and J by 4 bases, leaving 18 bases between them. The CDR3 spans 15 residues. The germline gives CDR1 MNHEY, CDR2 SMNVEV (reference sequence). For the CDR3, the DNA is TGTGCCAGCAGCTCACTGAAAGGGGCTACCTATGGCTACACCTTC. Its translation is CASSSLKGATYGYTF.

J is TRBJ2-4 and V is TRBV11-2; 7 bases fit TRBD2. The CDR3 spans 14 residues. Germline assignment: CDR1 SGHAT and CDR2 FQNNGV. Trimming at V came to 7 bases and at J to 6 bases, leaving 9 bases not matched to a gene. CDR3 sequence (DNA): TGTGCCAGCACCCAAGGGAGGGAGGGAAACATTCAGTACTTC. This sequence encodes CASTQGREGNIQYF.

V gene TRBV19 combines with J gene TRBJ1-3, with 8 bases matching TRBD1. V was clipped by 6 bases and J by 0 bases; unmatched bases: 13. This CDR3 is built from 18 residues. The germline V gene encodes CDR1 LNHDA and CDR2 SQIVND (reference sequence). The CDR3, as DNA: TGTGCCAGTAGCCCTAACCGCCCCACAGGGGGCTCTGGAAACACCATATATTTT. This codes for CASSPNRPTGGSGNTIYF.

This clone was counted once. V gene TRBV10-3 combines with J gene TRBJ1-1; D remains unclear. V lost 3 bases, J lost 1 base, and 6 bases lay in between. The CDR3 loop spans 13 amino acids. The germline V gene has CDR1 ENHRY and CDR2 SYGVKD. Here the CDR3 DNA reads TGTGCCATCAGTGACCAGCGGAACACTGAAGCTTTCTTT. Translating gives CAISDQRNTEAFF.

This chain connects TRBV28 to TRBJ1-4; D unresolved. The germline V and J ends were trimmed by 6 bases and 8 bases, with 7 bases remaining between them. Germline loops: CDR1 MDHEN, CDR2 SYDVKM. The CDR3 is made up of 11 amino acids. As DNA, the CDR3 is TGTGCCAGCAGGGTCCAGGAAAAACTGTTTTTT. It specifies CASRVQEKLFF.

This chain connects TRBV6-5 to TRBJ1-1, with D possibly being TRBD1 (5 bases). Germline V gene data show CDR1 as MNHEY and CDR2 as SVGAGI. Trimming took 8 bases from V and 5 from J, leaving 15 bases between them. CDR3 length: 13 residues. CDR3 sequence (DNA): TGTGCCAGCTATTACCAGGGAAGGACTGAAGCTTTCTTT. Encoded protein: CASYYQGRTEAFF.

The chain combines TRBV7-9 with TRBJ2-5, with 13 bases identical to TRBD2. The V gene's germline CDR1 is SEHNR and CDR2 FQNEAQ (reference sequence). The length of the CDR3 is 15 residues. Germline trimming cut 5 bases from V and 2 bases from J; bases unmatched to any gene: 2. DNA for the CDR3: TGTGCCAGCAGCCGACTAGCGGGGGGACAAGAGACCCAGTACTTC. It specifies CASSRLAGGQETQYF.

The genes are TRBV7-2 and TRBJ2-1, with 9 bases identical to TRBD1. V dropped 0 bases and J dropped 1; count of bases not matched to a gene: 1. The CDR3 extends over 16 amino acids. Germline-derived CDR1 and CDR2 are SGHTA and FQGNSA. CDR3 sequence: CASSLAGTGSYNEQFF. The CDR3, as DNA: TGTGCCAGCAGCTTAGCCGGGACAGGGTCCTACAATGAGCAGTTCTTC.

The gene calls are TRBV9 and TRBJ1-1, with TRBD1 as a possible D gene (6 bases). The CDR3 runs to 14 residues. With 1 base removed from V and 0 bases from J, the gap between germline ends came to 7 bases. Germline CDR1 SGDLS, CDR2 YYNGEE. The chain's CDR3 is CASSVQGMNTEAFF. The CDR3 nucleotides are TGTGCCAGCAGCGTACAGGGGATGAACACTGAAGCTTTCTTT. The variable domain in full, with the rest retrieved from reference TRBV9 and TRBJ1-1, is DSGVTQTPKHLITATGQRVTLRCSPRSGDLSVYWYQQSLDQGLQFLIQYYNGEERAKGNILERFSAQQFPDLHSELNLSSLELGDSALYFCASSVQGMNTEAFFGQGTRLTVV.

This chain connects TRBV18 to TRBJ2-1; maybe TRBD2 (6 bases). Germline V gene data show CDR1 as KGHSH and CDR2 as LQKENI. The CDR3 sequence is 16 residues long. Trimming cost V 2 bases and J 3 bases, with 14 bases left between them. CDR3 bases: TGTGCCAGCTCACCATTGGGCGGGGAAATCTACAATGAGCAGTTCTTC. This gives the protein CASSPLGGEIYNEQFF.